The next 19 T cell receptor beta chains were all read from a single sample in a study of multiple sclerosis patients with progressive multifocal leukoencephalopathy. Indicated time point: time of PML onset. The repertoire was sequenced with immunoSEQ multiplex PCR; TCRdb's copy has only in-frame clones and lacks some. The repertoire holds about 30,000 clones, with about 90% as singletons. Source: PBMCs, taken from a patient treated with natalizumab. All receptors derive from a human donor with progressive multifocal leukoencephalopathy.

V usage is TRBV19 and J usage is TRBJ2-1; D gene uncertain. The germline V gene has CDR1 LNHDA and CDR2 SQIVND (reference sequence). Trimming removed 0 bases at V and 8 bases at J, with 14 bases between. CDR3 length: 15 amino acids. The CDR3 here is CASSIEARGWDEQFF. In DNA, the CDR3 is TGTGCCAGTAGTATAGAAGCGCGAGGCTGGGATGAGCAGTTCTTC.

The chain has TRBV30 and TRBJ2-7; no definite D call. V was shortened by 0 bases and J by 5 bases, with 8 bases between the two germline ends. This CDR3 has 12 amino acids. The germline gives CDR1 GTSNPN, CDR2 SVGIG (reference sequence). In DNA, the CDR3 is TGTGCCTGGAGTGTCCGGGCCCACGAGCAGTACTTC. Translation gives CAWSVRAHEQYF.

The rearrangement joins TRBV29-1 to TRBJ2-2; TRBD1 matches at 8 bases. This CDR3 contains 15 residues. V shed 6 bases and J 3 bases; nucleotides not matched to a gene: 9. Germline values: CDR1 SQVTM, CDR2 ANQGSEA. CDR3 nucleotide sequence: TGCAGCGTACGAACTCACAGGGGGGACACCGGGGAGCTGTTTTTT. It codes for CSVRTHRGDTGELFF.

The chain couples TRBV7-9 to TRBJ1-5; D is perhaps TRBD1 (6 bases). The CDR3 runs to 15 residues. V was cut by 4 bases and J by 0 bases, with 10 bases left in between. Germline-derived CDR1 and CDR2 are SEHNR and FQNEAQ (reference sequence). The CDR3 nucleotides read TGTGCCAGCAGCTCCGGGGGCGATAGCAATCAGCCCCAGCATTTT. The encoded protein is CASSSGGDSNQPQHF.

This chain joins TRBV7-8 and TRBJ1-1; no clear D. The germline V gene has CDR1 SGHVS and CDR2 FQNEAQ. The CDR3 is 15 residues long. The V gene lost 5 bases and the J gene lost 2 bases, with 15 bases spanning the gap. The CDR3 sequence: CASSESVGENTEAFF. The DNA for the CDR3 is TGTGCCAGCAGCGAGTCCGTCGGGGAAAACACTGAAGCTTTCTTT.

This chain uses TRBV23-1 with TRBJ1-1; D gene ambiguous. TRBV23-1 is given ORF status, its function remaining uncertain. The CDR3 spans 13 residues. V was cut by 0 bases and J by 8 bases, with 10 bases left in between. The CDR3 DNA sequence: TGCGCCAGCAGTCAATCCGGCAGAGAGGAAGCTTTCTTT. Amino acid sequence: CASSQSGREEAFF.

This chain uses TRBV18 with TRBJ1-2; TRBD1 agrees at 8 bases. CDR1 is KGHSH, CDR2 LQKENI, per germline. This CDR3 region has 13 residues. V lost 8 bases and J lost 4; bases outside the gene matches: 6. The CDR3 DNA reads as TGTGCCAGCCGCGGACAGGGTCTCTATGGCTACACCTTC. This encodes CASRGQGLYGYTF.

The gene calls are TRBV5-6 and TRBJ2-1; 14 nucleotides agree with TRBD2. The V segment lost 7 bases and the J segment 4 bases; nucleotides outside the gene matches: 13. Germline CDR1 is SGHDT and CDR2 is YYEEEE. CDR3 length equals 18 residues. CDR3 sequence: CASSSWGLAGARYNEQFF. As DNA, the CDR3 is TGTGCCAGCTCCTCATGGGGACTAGCGGGAGCGCGGTACAATGAGCAGTTCTTC.

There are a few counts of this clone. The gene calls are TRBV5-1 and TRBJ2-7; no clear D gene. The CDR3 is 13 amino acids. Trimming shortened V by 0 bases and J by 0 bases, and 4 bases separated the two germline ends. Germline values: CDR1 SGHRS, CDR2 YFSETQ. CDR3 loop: CASSLGASYEQYF. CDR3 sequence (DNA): TGCGCCAGCAGCTTGGGGGCCTCCTACGAGCAGTACTTC.

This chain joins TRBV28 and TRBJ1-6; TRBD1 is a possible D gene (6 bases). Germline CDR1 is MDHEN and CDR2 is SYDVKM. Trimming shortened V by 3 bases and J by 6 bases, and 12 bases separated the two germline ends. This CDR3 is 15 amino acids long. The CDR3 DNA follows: TGTGCCAGCAGTTTGGTGGGGGCTAGTAATTCACCCCTCCACTTT. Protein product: CASSLVGASNSPLHF.

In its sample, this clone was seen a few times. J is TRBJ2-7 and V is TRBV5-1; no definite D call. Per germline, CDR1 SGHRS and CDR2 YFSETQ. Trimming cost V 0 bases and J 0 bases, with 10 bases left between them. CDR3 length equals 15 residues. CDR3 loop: CASSLDGVSSYEQYF. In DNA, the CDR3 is TGCGCCAGCAGCTTGGATGGGGTTTCCTCCTACGAGCAGTACTTC.

The DNA for the CDR3 is TGTGCCACCAGCGGCGAGGGATTAAGCAATCAGCCCCAGCATTTT. Encoded protein: CATSGEGLSNQPQHF. This sequence joins TRBV15 and TRBJ1-5, with unresolved D. The V end lost 5 bases, the J end lost 1 base, and 12 bases lay between the germline ends. Looked up from germline, CDR1 is LNHNV and CDR2 is YYDKDF (reference sequence). CDR3 length: 15 amino acids.

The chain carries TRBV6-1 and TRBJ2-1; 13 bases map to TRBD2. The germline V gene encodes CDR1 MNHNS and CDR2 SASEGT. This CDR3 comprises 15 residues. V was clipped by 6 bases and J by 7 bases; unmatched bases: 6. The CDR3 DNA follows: TGTGCCAGCAGCCCACAGACTAGCGGGAGGAATGAGCAGTTCTTC. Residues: CASSPQTSGRNEQFF.

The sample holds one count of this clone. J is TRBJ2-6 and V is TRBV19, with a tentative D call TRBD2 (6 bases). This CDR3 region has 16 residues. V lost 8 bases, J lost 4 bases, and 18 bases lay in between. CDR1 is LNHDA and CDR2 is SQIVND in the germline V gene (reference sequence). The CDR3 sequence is CASLPDSGVGANVLTF. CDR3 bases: TGTGCCAGTCTCCCCGACTCGGGGGTGGGGGCCAACGTCCTGACTTTC.

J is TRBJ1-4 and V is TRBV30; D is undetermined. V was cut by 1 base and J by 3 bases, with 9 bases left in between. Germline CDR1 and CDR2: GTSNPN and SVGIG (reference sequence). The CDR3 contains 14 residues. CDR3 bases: TGTGCCTGGAGTGGGGGAGGGTCTAATGAAAAACTGTTTTTT. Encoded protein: CAWSGGGSNEKLFF.

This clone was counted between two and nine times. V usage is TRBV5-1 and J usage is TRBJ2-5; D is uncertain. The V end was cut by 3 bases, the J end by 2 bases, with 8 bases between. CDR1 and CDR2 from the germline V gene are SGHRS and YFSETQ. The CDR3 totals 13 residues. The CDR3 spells CASSSLVQETQYF. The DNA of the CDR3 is TGCGCCAGCAGCTCCCTCGTTCAAGAGACCCAGTACTTC.

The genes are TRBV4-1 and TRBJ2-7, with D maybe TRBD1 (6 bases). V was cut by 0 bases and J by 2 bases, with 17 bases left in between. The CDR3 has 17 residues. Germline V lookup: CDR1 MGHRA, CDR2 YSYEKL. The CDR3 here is CASSQDLSEDRAYEQYF. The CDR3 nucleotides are TGCGCCAGCAGCCAAGATCTGAGTGAGGACAGAGCCTACGAGCAGTACTTC.

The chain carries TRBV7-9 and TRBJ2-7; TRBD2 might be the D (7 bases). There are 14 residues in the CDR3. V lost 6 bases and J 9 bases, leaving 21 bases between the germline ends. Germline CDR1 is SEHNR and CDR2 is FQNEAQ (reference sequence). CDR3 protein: CASSPDAGEQGQYF. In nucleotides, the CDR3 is TGTGCCAGCAGTCCCGACGCGGGGGAACAGGGGCAGTACTTC.

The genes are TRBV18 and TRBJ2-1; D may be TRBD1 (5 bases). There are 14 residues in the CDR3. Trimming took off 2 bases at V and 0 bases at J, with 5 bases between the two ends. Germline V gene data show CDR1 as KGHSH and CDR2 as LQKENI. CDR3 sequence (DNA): TGTGCCAGCTCACCAGACAGCTCCTACAATGAGCAGTTCTTC. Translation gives CASSPDSSYNEQFF.